Below are 6 T cell receptor beta chains sequenced from a single sample in a study of cytomegalovirus exposure and HLA in healthy donors. Primers for the PCR totalled 60 Vbeta and 13 Jbeta. Sequencing used immunoSEQ multiplex PCR; TCRdb keeps in-frame clones, though not all of them. This sample has 100,000 to 150,000 clones, with around 9% found just once. Sequenced: PBMCs. These receptors were obtained from a woman aged 40 to 50 in good health and CMV-seropositive.

In this sample, this clone turned up a few times. The chain joins TRBV7-2 to TRBJ2-7; weak D call: TRBD1 (5 bases). This CDR3 has 16 residues. V was pared by 1 base and J by 5 bases, with 18 bases between. CDR1 SGHTA and CDR2 FQGNSA come from the germline V gene. The CDR3 loop is CASSLVGQGLKDEQYF. CDR3 bases: TGTGCCAGCAGCTTAGTAGGGCAGGGCCTCAAGGACGAGCAGTACTTC. Filled out from reference TRBV7-2 and TRBJ2-7, the complete variable domain reads GAGVSQSPSNKVTEKGKDVELRCDPISGHTALYWYRQSLGQGLEFLIYFQGNSAPDKSGLPSDRFSAERTGGSVSTLTIQRTQQEDSAVYLCASSLVGQGLKDEQYFGPGTRLTVT.

The rearrangement uses TRBV6-5 and TRBJ1-5, with D possibly matching TRBD1 (5 bases). This CDR3 is built from 13 residues. With 8 bases removed from V and 6 bases from J, the gap between germline ends came to 14 bases. Germline CDR1 reads MNHEY; CDR2 reads SVGAGI. The CDR3 DNA follows: TGTGCCAGCGGAGGGGCTTTTGGTCAGCCCCAGCATTTT. Its translation: CASGGAFGQPQHF.

The rearrangement uses TRBV11-2 and TRBJ2-3; 8 bases are shared with TRBD2. There are 17 residues in the CDR3. Germline V CDR1 and CDR2: SGHAT, FQNNGV. The junction had 11 bases not matched to a gene; V was cut back by 5 bases and J by 1 base. CDR3 sequence reads: CASSRKTTSGRTDTQYF. The CDR3 nucleotides read TGTGCCAGCAGCCGAAAAACAACTAGCGGCCGCACAGATACGCAGTATTTT.

The chain has TRBV5-5 and TRBJ2-5; D may be TRBD1 (5 bases). The CDR3 totals 13 residues. Germline V gene sequence: CDR1 SGHKS, CDR2 YYEKEE (reference sequence). Trimming pared 1 base from V and 5 bases from J, leaving 9 bases between. Here the CDR3 DNA reads TGTGCCAGCAGCTTGTCAGGGTGGGAGACCCAGTACTTC. This sequence encodes CASSLSGWETQYF. Full variable domain (rest looked up from reference TRBV5-5 and TRBJ2-5): DAGVTQSPTHLIKTRGQQVTLRCSPISGHKSVSWYQQVLGQGPQFIFQYYEKEERGRGNFPDRFSARQFPNYSSELNVNALLLGDSALYLCASSLSGWETQYFGPGTRLLVL.

This clone was detected a few times. This chain joins TRBV5-1 and TRBJ1-1; tentatively, D is TRBD1 (6 bases). Per the germline V gene, CDR1 is SGHRS and CDR2 is YFSETQ. Deletions cut 4 bases from V and 7 bases from J, with 17 bases between. This CDR3 region has 14 residues. For the CDR3, the DNA is TGCGCCAGCAGCCGCGACGGACAGAGAGTTGAAGCTTTCTTT. It encodes CASSRDGQRVEAFF. The full variable domain, rest sourced from reference TRBV5-1 and TRBJ1-1, is KAGVTQTPRYLIKTRGQQVTLSCSPISGHRSVSWYQQTPGQGLQFLFEYFSETQRNKGNFPGRFSGRQFSNSRSEMNVSTLELGDSALYLCASSRDGQRVEAFFGQGTRLTVV.

This clone was seen a few times. The chain links TRBV5-8 to TRBJ2-7; 8 bases agree with TRBD1. V trimming: 0 bases; J trimming: 6 bases; junction bases outside the gene matches: 2. The CDR3 extends over 13 amino acids. Germline CDR1 and CDR2: SGHTS and YDEGEE. The CDR3, as DNA: TGTGCCAGCAGCTTGGACAGGGGGACCGAGCAGTACTTC. Its protein product is CASSLDRGTEQYF.